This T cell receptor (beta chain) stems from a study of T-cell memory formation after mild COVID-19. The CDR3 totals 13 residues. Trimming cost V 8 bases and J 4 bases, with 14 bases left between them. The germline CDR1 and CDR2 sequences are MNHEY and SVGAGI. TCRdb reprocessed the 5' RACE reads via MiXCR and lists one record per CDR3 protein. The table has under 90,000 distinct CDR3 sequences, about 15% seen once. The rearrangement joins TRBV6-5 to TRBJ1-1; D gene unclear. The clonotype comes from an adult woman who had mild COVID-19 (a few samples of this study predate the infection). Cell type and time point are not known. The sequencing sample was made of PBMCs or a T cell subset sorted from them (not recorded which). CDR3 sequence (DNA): TGTGCCAGCGTTAGTAGGAGGGCCACTGAAGCTTTCTTT. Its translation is CASVSRRATEAFF.